This passage covers 10 T cell receptor beta chains from one sample sequenced in a study of CD4 T cells in relation to SARS-CoV-2 and coronaviruses. Sequencing used immunoSEQ multiplex PCR; TCRdb keeps in-frame clones, though not all of them. The table records roughly 45,000 clones, over 70% of them present only once. The antigens of these receptors remain unknown. The sequenced material came from naive CD4+ T cells from PBMCs, cultured in vitro. Indicated subset: naive CD4+ T cells isolated by negative enrichment. The source of these receptors is an adult with COVID-19.

The chain joins TRBV14 to TRBJ2-7, with TRBD2 identical over 11 bases. The CDR3 runs to 12 residues. The V segment lost 4 bases and the J segment 13 bases; nucleotides outside the gene matches: 6. CDR1 is SGHDN and CDR2 is FVKESK in the germline V gene. Written as DNA, the CDR3 is TGTGCCAGCAGCCTTAGCGGGAGGGCCCTATACTTC. Its protein product is CASSLSGRALYF. The variable domain in full, with the rest retrieved from reference TRBV14 and TRBJ2-7, is EAGVTQFPSHSVIEKGQTVTLRCDPISGHDNLYWYRRVMGKEIKFLLHFVKESKQDESGMPNNRFLAERTGGTYSTLKVQPAELEDSGVYFCASSLSGRALYFGPGTRLTVT.

The chain links TRBV25-1 to TRBJ2-5; 10 positions match TRBD2. The germline CDR1 and CDR2 sequences are MGHDK and SYGVNS. Trimming cost V 6 bases and J 5 bases; bases outside gene matches: 15. CDR3 size: 17 residues. The CDR3: CASSDGTSAQFAETQYF. As DNA, the CDR3 is TGTGCCAGCAGCGACGGGACTAGCGCCCAATTCGCGGAGACCCAGTACTTC. Full variable domain (remainder filled in from reference TRBV25-1 and TRBJ2-5): EADIYQTPRYLVIGTGKKITLECSQTMGHDKMYWYQQDPGMELHLIHYSYGVNSTEKGDLSSESTVSRIRTEHFPLTLESARPSHTSQYLCASSDGTSAQFAETQYFGPGTRLLVL.

V gene TRBV3-1 (or the pseudogene TRBV3-2) combines with J gene TRBJ2-2; 8 bases are shared with TRBD1. J was trimmed by 0 bases and V by 1 base; bases with no gene match: 7. Looked up from germline, CDR1 is LGHDT and CDR2 is YNNKEL (reference sequence). CDR3 length: 18 residues. In nucleotides, the CDR3 is TGTGCCAGCAGCCAAGTCCTTCGACAGGGGCCGAACACCGGGGAGCTGTTTTTT. Translation gives CASSQVLRQGPNTGELFF.

This clone was detected only a few times. This chain links TRBV3-1 (or the pseudogene TRBV3-2) with TRBJ1-6, with D hard to call. Trimming took 0 bases from V and 7 from J, leaving 7 bases between them. Germline loops: CDR1 LGHDT, CDR2 YNNKEL (reference sequence). CDR3 length equals 14 residues. This chain's CDR3 is CASSQDALNSPLHF. The DNA of the CDR3 is TGTGCCAGCAGCCAAGACGCCCTGAATTCACCCCTCCACTTT.

The gene calls are TRBV4-3 and TRBJ1-2; D is unresolved. Germline CDR1 reads LGHNA; CDR2 reads YSLEER. The CDR3 totals 15 residues. Trimming shortened V by 1 base and J by 7 bases, and 16 bases separated the two germline ends. The CDR3 loop reads CASSQGGRARSGYTF. CDR3 nucleotide sequence: TGCGCCAGCAGCCAAGGGGGAAGGGCGCGGTCTGGCTACACCTTC.

The V gene is TRBV6-6, the J gene TRBJ1-3, with D unresolved. Germline CDR1 and CDR2: MNHNY and SVGAGI (reference sequence). The CDR3 contains 11 residues. Trimming took 5 bases from V and 2 from J, leaving 1 base between them. CDR3 protein: CASSTGNTIYF. CDR3 sequence (DNA): TGTGCCAGCAGTACTGGAAACACCATATATTTT.

The chain has TRBV30 and TRBJ2-5; no firm D call. Germline V gene data show CDR1 as GTSNPN and CDR2 as SVGIG (reference sequence). The V end was cut by 3 bases, the J end by 3 bases, with 11 bases between. This CDR3 has 13 amino acids. Here the CDR3 DNA reads TGTGCCTGGAGCCCCGAGGTAAAAGAGACCCAGTACTTC. Its protein product is CAWSPEVKETQYF.

The sample holds a few counts of this clone. The V call is TRBV5-1, the J call TRBJ1-5; TRBD1 agrees at 9 bases. The CDR3 covers 14 residues. Germline CDR1 reads SGHRS; CDR2 reads YFSETQ. With V trimmed by 4 bases and J by 6 bases, 5 bases remained unmatched. CDR3 nucleotide sequence: TGCGCCAGCAGCCAGGGACAGGGTGGTCAGCCCCAGCATTTT. It yields the protein CASSQGQGGQPQHF.

This clone has a single count. V and J are TRBV7-9 and TRBJ2-5; no firm D call. V lost 3 bases to trimming and J lost 0 bases, with 11 bases between them. The CDR3 has 15 residues. The germline V gene has CDR1 SEHNR and CDR2 FQNEAQ (reference sequence). As DNA, the CDR3 is TGTGCCAGCAGCTTCCGAGGCCAGTACCAAGAGACCCAGTACTTC. Its protein product is CASSFRGQYQETQYF.

The V call is TRBV7-9, the J call TRBJ2-3, with D unresolved. V lost 2 bases and J 3 bases, leaving 9 bases between the germline ends. Germline V CDR1 and CDR2: SEHNR, FQNEAQ (reference sequence). This CDR3 is built from 14 residues. The CDR3 DNA follows: TGTGCCAGCAGCTTATCTGTAGTTACAGATACGCAGTATTTT. Its protein product is CASSLSVVTDTQYF. The full variable domain, rest sourced from reference TRBV7-9 and TRBJ2-3, is DTGVSQNPRHKITKRGQNVTFRCDPISEHNRLYWYRQTLGQGPEFLTYFQNEAQLEKSRLLSDRFSAERPKGSFSTLEIQRTEQGDSAMYLCASSLSVVTDTQYFGPGTRLTVL.